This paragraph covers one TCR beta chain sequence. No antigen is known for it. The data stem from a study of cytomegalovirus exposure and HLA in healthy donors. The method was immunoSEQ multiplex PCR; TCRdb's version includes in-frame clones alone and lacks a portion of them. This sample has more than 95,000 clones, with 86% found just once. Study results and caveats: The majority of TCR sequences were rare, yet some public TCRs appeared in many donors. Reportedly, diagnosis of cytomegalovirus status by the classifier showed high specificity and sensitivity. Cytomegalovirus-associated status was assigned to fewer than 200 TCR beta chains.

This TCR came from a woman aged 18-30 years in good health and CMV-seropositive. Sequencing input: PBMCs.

The CDR3 nucleotides read TGTGCCACCTCCTCTTCGGTATCCTCAAACATTCAGTACTTC. Protein sequence: CATSSSVSSNIQYF. V usage is TRBV19 and J usage is TRBJ2-4; D not certain. The CDR3 consists of 14 residues. V was pared by 10 bases and J by 6 bases, with 19 bases between. CDR1 and CDR2 (germline): LNHDA, SQIVND (reference sequence).